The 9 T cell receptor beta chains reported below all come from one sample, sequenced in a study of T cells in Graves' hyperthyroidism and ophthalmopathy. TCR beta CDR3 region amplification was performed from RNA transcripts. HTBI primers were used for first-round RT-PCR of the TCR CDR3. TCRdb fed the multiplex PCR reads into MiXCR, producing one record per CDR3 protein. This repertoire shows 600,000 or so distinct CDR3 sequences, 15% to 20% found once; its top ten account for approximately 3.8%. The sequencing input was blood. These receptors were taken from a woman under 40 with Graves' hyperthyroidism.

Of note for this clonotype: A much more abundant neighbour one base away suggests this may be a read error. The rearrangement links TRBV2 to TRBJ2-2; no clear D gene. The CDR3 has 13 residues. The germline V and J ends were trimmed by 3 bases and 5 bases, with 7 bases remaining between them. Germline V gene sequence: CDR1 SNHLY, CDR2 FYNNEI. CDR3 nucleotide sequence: TGTGCCAGCAGTGACCCCAGGACCGGGGAGCTGTTTTTT. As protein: CASSDPRTGELFF. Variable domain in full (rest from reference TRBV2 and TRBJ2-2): EPEVTQTPSHQVTQMGQEVILRCVPISNHLYFYWYRQILGQKVEFLVSFYNNEISEKSEIFDDQFSVERPDGSNFTLKIRSTKLEDSAMYFCASSDPRTGELFFGEGSRLTVL.

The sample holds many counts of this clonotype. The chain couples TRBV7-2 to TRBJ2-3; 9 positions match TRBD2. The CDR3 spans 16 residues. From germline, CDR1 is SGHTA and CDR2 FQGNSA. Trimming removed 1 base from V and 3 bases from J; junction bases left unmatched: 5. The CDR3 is CASSLGAGGPTDTQYF. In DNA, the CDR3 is TGTGCCAGCAGCTTAGGGGCGGGAGGGCCGACAGATACGCAGTATTTT.

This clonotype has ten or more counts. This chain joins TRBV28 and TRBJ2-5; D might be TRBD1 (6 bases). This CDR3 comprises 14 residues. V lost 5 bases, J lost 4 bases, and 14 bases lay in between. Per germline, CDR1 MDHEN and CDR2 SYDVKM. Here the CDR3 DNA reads TGTGCCAGCAGTACAACAGGGACGGGAGAGACCCAGTACTTC. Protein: CASSTTGTGETQYF. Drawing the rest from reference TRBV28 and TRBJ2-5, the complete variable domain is DVKVTQSSRYLVKRTGEKVFLECVQDMDHENMFWYRQDPGLGLRLIYFSYDVKMKEKGDIPEGYSVSREKKERFSLILESASTNQTSMYLCASSTTGTGETQYFGPGTRLLVL.

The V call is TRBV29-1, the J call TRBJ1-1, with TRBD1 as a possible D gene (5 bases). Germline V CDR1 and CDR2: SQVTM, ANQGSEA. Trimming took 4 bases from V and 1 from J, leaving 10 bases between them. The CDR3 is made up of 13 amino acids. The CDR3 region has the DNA TGCAGCGTTGCACAGGTTTCGAACACTGAAGCTTTCTTT. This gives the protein CSVAQVSNTEAFF.

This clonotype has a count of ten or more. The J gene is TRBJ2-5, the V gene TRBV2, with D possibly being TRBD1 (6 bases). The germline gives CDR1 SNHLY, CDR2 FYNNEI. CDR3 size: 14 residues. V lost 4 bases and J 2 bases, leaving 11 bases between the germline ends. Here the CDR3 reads CASSAEQGQETQYF. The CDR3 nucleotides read TGTGCCAGCAGTGCGGAGCAGGGGCAAGAGACCCAGTACTTC.

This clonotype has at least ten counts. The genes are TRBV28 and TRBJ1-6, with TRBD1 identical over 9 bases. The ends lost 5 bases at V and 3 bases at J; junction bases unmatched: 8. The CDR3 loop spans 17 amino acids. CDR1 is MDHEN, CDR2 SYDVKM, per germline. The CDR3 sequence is CASSIKTGGNYNSPLHF. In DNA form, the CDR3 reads TGTGCCAGCAGTATCAAGACAGGGGGGAACTATAATTCACCCCTCCACTTT.

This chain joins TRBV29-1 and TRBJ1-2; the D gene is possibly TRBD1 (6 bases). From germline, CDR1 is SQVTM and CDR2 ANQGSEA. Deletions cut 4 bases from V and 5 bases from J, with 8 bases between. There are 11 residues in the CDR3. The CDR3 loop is CSVGQGYGYTF. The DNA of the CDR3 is TGCAGCGTTGGTCAGGGGTATGGCTACACCTTC.

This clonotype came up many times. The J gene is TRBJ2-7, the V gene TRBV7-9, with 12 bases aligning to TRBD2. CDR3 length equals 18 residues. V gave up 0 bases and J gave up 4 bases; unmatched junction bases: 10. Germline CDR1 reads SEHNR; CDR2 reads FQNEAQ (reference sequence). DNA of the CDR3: TGTGCCAGCAGCTTAGCCCCTAGACTAGCGGGAGTTAAGTACGAGCAGTACTTC. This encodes CASSLAPRLAGVKYEQYF.

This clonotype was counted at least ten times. The CDR3 here is CASIRPRGVQYNEQFF. For the CDR3, the DNA is TGTGCCAGCATTCGGCCTAGGGGGGTTCAGTACAATGAGCAGTTCTTC. The chain joins TRBV2 to TRBJ2-1, with D perhaps given as TRBD1 or TRBD2 (6 bases each). The V and J ends lost 7 bases and 4 bases respectively, with 20 bases between them. This CDR3 region has 16 residues. Germline CDR1 SNHLY, CDR2 FYNNEI.